The T cell receptor beta chain under discussion was sequenced for a study of radiotherapy plus CTLA-4 blockade in lung cancer. Participants had chemo-refractory metastatic non-small-cell lung cancer and were treated with focal radiation plus ipilimumab CTLA-4 blockade. The data were produced by immunoSEQ multiplex PCR, yet TCRdb's version contains in-frame clones alone and is incomplete. The sample has approximately 82,000 clones; around 81% are singletons. Study-level findings and limits: Clones of tumor-derived TCRs expanded in blood after radiotherapy plus ipilimumab.

A remark on this clone: Its antigen is not known. Mismatch with germline at one junction end may stem from a read error.

Germline V gene lookup returns CDR1 SGHTA and CDR2 FQGNSA. The CDR3 is 13 amino acids. This specimen consisted of peripheral blood, obtained from a patient treated with radiotherapy plus ipilimumab. The clonotype was recovered from a human donor with non-small cell lung cancer that progressed on radiotherapy plus ipilimumab. The chain joins TRBV7-2 to TRBJ2-3; TRBD2 is a possible D gene (6 bases). The CDR3 bases are TGTGCCAGCAGCGTAGCGGGCACAGATACGCAGTATTTT. It is translated as CASSVAGTDTQYF.